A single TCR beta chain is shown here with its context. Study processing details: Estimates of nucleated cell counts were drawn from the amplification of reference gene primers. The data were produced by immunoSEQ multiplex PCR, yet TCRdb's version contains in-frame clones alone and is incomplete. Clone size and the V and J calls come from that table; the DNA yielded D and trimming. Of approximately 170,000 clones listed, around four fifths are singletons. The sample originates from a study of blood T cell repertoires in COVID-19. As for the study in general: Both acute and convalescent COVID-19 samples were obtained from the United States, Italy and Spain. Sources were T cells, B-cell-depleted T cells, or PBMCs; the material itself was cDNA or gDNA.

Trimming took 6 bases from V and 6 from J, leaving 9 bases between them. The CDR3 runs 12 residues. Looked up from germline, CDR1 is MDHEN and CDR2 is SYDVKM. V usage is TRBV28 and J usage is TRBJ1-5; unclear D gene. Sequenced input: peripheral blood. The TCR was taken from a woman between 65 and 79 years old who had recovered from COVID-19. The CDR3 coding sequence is TGTGCCAGCAGGGAGGGAATTCAGCCCCAGCATTTT. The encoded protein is CASREGIQPQHF. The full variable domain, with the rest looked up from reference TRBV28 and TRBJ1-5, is DVKVTQSSRYLVKRTGEKVFLECVQDMDHENMFWYRQDPGLGLRLIYFSYDVKMKEKGDIPEGYSVSREKKERFSLILESASTNQTSMYLCASREGIQPQHFGDGTRLSIL.